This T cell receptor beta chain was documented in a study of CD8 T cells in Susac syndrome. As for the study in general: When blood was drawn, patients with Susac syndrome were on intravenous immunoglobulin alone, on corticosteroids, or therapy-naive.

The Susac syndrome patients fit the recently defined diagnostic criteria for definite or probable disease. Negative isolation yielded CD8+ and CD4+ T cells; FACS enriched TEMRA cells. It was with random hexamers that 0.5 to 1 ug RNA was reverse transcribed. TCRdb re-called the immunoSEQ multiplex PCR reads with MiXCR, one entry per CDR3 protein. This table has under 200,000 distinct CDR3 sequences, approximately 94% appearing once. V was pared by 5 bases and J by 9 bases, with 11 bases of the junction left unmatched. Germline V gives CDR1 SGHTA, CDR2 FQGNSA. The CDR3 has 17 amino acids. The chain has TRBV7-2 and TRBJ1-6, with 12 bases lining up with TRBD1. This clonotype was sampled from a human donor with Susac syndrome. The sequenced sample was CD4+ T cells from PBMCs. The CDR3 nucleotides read TGTGCCAGCAGCCTCCGCCCCCCGGGACAGGGGGCTTCACCCCTCCACTTT. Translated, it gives CASSLRPPGQGASPLHF.